One and the same sample provided the 27 T cell receptor beta chains below, sequenced in a study of T cell repertoires in cytomegalovirus infection. TCRdb reanalysed the reads using MiXCR and keeps one entry per CDR3 protein. This sample has 150,000 or so distinct CDR3 sequences; 23% occur once, and the top ten carry roughly 9.7%. Sample: PBMCs. The source of these receptors is a human donor in good health (CMV status not recorded). Some clones in this sample may be carry-over from other donors' samples.

The chain joins TRBV15 to TRBJ2-4, with D perhaps being TRBD1 or TRBD2 (5 bases each). The V gene's germline CDR1 is LNHNV and CDR2 YYDKDF (reference sequence). V gave up 2 bases and J gave up 0 bases, with 14 bases separating them. The CDR3 has 17 residues. The CDR3 DNA reads TGTGCCACCAGCAGAACCGGGACGCCGCTAGCCAAAAACATTCAGTACTTC. Residues: CATSRTGTPLAKNIQYF.

V usage is TRBV5-4 and J usage is TRBJ1-5; D perhaps matches TRBD1 (6 bases). Trimming took 0 bases from V and 3 from J, leaving 10 bases between them. Per germline, CDR1 SGHNT and CDR2 YYREEE (reference sequence). The CDR3 runs to 15 residues. The CDR3 DNA is TGTGCCAGCAGCTTGGACAGGGCCCCCAATCAGCCCCAGCATTTT. Encoded protein: CASSLDRAPNQPQHF.

This clonotype was picked up many times. V gene TRBV7-2 combines with J gene TRBJ1-1; 8 nucleotides agree with TRBD1. The CDR3 covers 14 residues. J gave up 1 base and V 5 bases, and 3 bases lay outside the gene matches. Germline V CDR1 and CDR2: SGHTA, FQGNSA. CDR3 sequence (DNA): TGTGCCAGCAGCAAAGGACAGGGGAACACTGAAGCTTTCTTT. Translated, it gives CASSKGQGNTEAFF.

This clonotype occurred a few times. The V and J genes are TRBV15 and TRBJ1-1; no definite D call. Germline-derived CDR1 and CDR2 are LNHNV and YYDKDF (reference sequence). The V end was cut by 0 bases, the J end by 0 bases, with 5 bases between. The CDR3 has 14 amino acids. The CDR3 DNA reads as TGTGCCACCAGCAGAGACACTGTGAACACTGAAGCTTTCTTT. It is translated as CATSRDTVNTEAFF.

This clonotype was counted only a few times. The chain has TRBV25-1 and TRBJ1-4, with D perhaps matching TRBD1 (5 bases). The CDR3 runs 16 residues. CDR1 is MGHDK and CDR2 is SYGVNS in the germline V gene. V was clipped by 4 bases and J by 0 bases, with 12 bases between them. The CDR3 DNA sequence: TGTGCCAGCAGTGGACACAGAGGGGCAACTAATGAAAAACTGTTTTTT. Translated: CASSGHRGATNEKLFF.

This clonotype occurred many times. J is TRBJ1-1 and V is TRBV28; D gene unclear. The length of the CDR3 is 15 residues. CDR1 is MDHEN, CDR2 SYDVKM, per germline. Between the trimmed V and J ends, which lost 6 bases and 1 base, there was a span of 15 bases. The CDR3 DNA is TGTGCCAGCAGGGGATTCCTGGTGAAGAACACTGAAGCTTTCTTT. This gives the protein CASRGFLVKNTEAFF.

This clonotype was picked up a small number of times. V gene TRBV7-9 combines with J gene TRBJ2-3; unclear D gene. V shed 1 base and J shed 5 bases, with 10 bases lying between them. Germline loops: CDR1 SEHNR, CDR2 FQNEAQ (reference sequence). This CDR3 comprises 14 residues. Here the CDR3 DNA reads TGTGCCAGCAGCTTAGGAATCGCCATAGATACGCAGTATTTT. Translation gives CASSLGIAIDTQYF.

This clonotype showed up just once. The chain recombines TRBV6-2 or TRBV6-3 with TRBJ2-7, with 8 bases identical to TRBD1. Trimming at V came to 2 bases and at J to 8 bases, leaving 11 bases not matched to a gene. This CDR3 comprises 15 residues. CDR1 MNHEY and CDR2 SVGEGT come from the germline V gene. CDR3 DNA sequence: TGTGCCAGCAGTTACGACGCGGGACAGGTTTACCAGCAGTACTTC. This sequence encodes CASSYDAGQVYQQYF.

The chain joins TRBV5-1 to TRBJ2-7; D call uncertain. The CDR3 contains 14 residues. CDR1 SGHRS and CDR2 YFSETQ come from the germline V gene. V lost 4 bases and J lost 0, with 11 bases in between. CDR3 in amino acids: CASSPATYSYEQYF. The CDR3 nucleotides are TGCGCCAGCAGCCCAGCTACCTACTCCTACGAGCAGTACTTC.

This clonotype was observed a handful of times. The chain recombines TRBV7-3 with TRBJ2-1, with 11 bases aligning to TRBD2. The V gene end was trimmed by 1 base and the J gene end by 4 bases; junction bases not matched to a gene: 3. Germline CDR1 is SGHTA and CDR2 is FQGTGA. There are 16 residues in the CDR3. CDR3 in amino acids: CASSLSSSGGYNEQFF. CDR3 in DNA: TGTGCCAGCAGCTTAAGTTCTAGCGGGGGGTACAATGAGCAGTTCTTC.

The chain carries TRBV30 and TRBJ1-1, with D unclear. Germline CDR1 GTSNPN, CDR2 SVGIG (reference sequence). The CDR3 is 13 amino acids. Trimming left V 2 bases short and J 0 bases short, with 7 bases between. The CDR3 sequence is CAWSPRMNTEAFF. The CDR3 coding sequence is TGTGCCTGGAGTCCCAGGATGAACACTGAAGCTTTCTTT. Supplemented by reference TRBV30 and TRBJ1-1, the full variable domain reads SQTIHQWPATLVQPVGSPLSLECTVEGTSNPNLYWYRQAAGRGLQLLFYSVGIGQISSEVPQNLSASRPQDRQFILSSKKLLLSDSGFYLCAWSPRMNTEAFFGQGTRLTVV.

This clonotype was observed at least ten times. The CDR3 protein is CASSFRDRYNEQFF. Here the CDR3 DNA reads TGTGCCAGCAGCTTCCGGGACAGGTACAATGAGCAGTTCTTC. This chain joins TRBV7-9 and TRBJ2-1; 8 bases match TRBD1. From germline, CDR1 is SEHNR and CDR2 FQNEAQ (reference sequence). Trimming removed 3 bases from V and 4 bases from J; junction bases left unmatched: 2. The CDR3 sequence is 14 residues long.

The gene calls are TRBV7-8 and TRBJ2-5; TRBD2 aligns across 7 bases. Germline CDR1 reads SGHVS; CDR2 reads FQNEAQ. V lost 1 base, J lost 3 bases, and 5 bases stayed unmatched. The length of the CDR3 is 15 residues. CDR3 sequence reads: CASSLVGLAEETQYF. CDR3 coding DNA: TGTGCCAGCAGCTTAGTCGGTCTAGCGGAAGAGACCCAGTACTTC.

This clonotype appeared many times. In DNA, the CDR3 is TGTGCCAGCAGCTTAGAGGGATCCGATGAGCAGTTCTTC. Translating it yields CASSLEGSDEQFF. This chain connects TRBV11-1 to TRBJ2-1; D gene uncertain. This CDR3 has 13 residues. In germline, CDR1 is SGHAT, CDR2 FQDESV (reference sequence). The V gene lost 1 base and the J gene lost 8 bases, with 9 bases spanning the gap.

This clonotype turned up a few times. The V and J genes are TRBV7-2 and TRBJ1-1; the D is unclear. Germline CDR1 reads SGHTA; CDR2 reads FQGNSA. The CDR3 extends over 15 amino acids. V was trimmed by 5 bases and J by 2 bases, leaving 15 bases between them. DNA for the CDR3: TGTGCCAGCAGCGCTACATATAGGGCCAACACTGAAGCTTTCTTT. This gives the protein CASSATYRANTEAFF.

The chain has TRBV12-5 and TRBJ1-1, with 7 nucleotides matching TRBD1. The CDR3 is made up of 16 amino acids. The V and J ends lost 5 bases and 0 bases, in that order; junction bases with no gene match: 9. Germline values: CDR1 LGHNT, CDR2 FRNRAP. The CDR3 sequence is CASGGRQGTVNTEAFF. The CDR3 DNA reads TGTGCTAGTGGTGGACGACAGGGAACAGTGAACACTGAAGCTTTCTTT.

This clonotype was recorded a few times. The gene calls are TRBV27 and TRBJ2-2; D assignment may be TRBD1 or TRBD2 (5 bases each). From germline, CDR1 is MNHEY and CDR2 SMNVEV (reference sequence). The CDR3 is 14 residues long. Trimming pared 3 bases from V and 7 bases from J, leaving 12 bases between. The CDR3 spells CASSFLGDYGELFF. The DNA for the CDR3 is TGTGCCAGCAGTTTCCTGGGGGATTACGGGGAGCTGTTTTTT.

In its sample, this clonotype was seen many times. This chain joins TRBV7-9 and TRBJ1-1; unclear D gene. CDR3 length: 14 residues. The germline V and J ends were trimmed by 1 base and 0 bases, with 6 bases remaining between them. Germline V CDR1 and CDR2: SEHNR, FQNEAQ (reference sequence). The CDR3 DNA sequence: TGTGCCAGCAGCTTAGAAGGGTTGAACACTGAAGCTTTCTTT. This sequence encodes CASSLEGLNTEAFF.

The genes are TRBV23-1 and TRBJ1-6; possible D gene TRBD1, 6 bases. TRBV23-1 is noted as an ORF with a role that remains uncertain. This CDR3 has 15 amino acids. V lost 0 bases to trimming and J lost 10 bases, with 13 bases between them. This CDR3 reads CASSQSSGVCSPLHF. The CDR3, as DNA: TGCGCCAGCAGTCAATCTTCAGGGGTTTGCTCACCCCTCCACTTT.

The chain employs TRBV27 and TRBJ1-1, with TRBD1 identical over 7 bases. J lost 0 bases, V lost 2 bases, and 6 bases had no gene match. Germline V lookup: CDR1 MNHEY, CDR2 SMNVEV (reference sequence). The CDR3 extends over 16 amino acids. The DNA for the CDR3 is TGTGCCAGCAGTTTAGAAAGGACAGGCCTGAACACTGAAGCTTTCTTT. This codes for CASSLERTGLNTEAFF.

This clonotype was seen a handful of times. The chain recombines TRBV15 with TRBJ2-5; possible D gene TRBD1, 6 bases. Germline-derived CDR1 and CDR2 are LNHNV and YYDKDF (reference sequence). The CDR3 is 15 residues long. The germline V and J ends were trimmed by 2 bases and 0 bases, with 10 bases remaining between them. CDR3: CATSRRRGYQETQYF. The DNA for the CDR3 is TGTGCCACCAGCAGACGAAGGGGGTACCAAGAGACCCAGTACTTC.

This clonotype was seen a few times. CDR3 residues: CAIQGGNSPLHF. CDR3 nucleotides: TGTGCCATCCAGGGGGGGAATTCACCCCTCCACTTT. J is TRBJ1-6 and V is TRBV28, with TRBD1 matching 7 bases. Germline loops: CDR1 MDHEN, CDR2 SYDVKM. The V and J ends lost 10 bases and 7 bases, in that order; junction bases with no gene match: 4. CDR3 length: 12 residues. Combining the CDR3 with reference TRBV28 and TRBJ1-6 gives the whole variable domain DVKVTQSSRYLVKRTGEKVFLECVQDMDHENMFWYRQDPGLGLRLIYFSYDVKMKEKGDIPEGYSVSREKKERFSLILESASTNQTSMYLCAIQGGNSPLHFGNGTRLTVT.

This clonotype was seen only a few times. The chain employs TRBV7-3 and TRBJ2-1; 11 nucleotides agree with TRBD2. The germline V gene encodes CDR1 SGHTA and CDR2 FQGTGA. This CDR3 spans 17 amino acids. The CDR3 region has the DNA TGTTCCTCCAGCGCGCAAGTCCTAGCGGGAGGCCTTAATGAGCAGTTCTTC. Protein: CSSSAQVLAGGLNEQFF. Full variable domain (remainder filled in from reference TRBV7-3 and TRBJ2-1): GAGVSQTPSNKVTEKGKYVELRCDPISGHTALYWYRQSLGQGPEFLIYFQGTGAADDSGLPNDRFFAVRPEGSVSTLKIQRTERGDSAVYLCSSSAQVLAGGLNEQFFGPGTRLTVL.

V usage is TRBV14 and J usage is TRBJ2-1; TRBD2 might be the D (6 bases). V dropped 3 bases and J dropped 6 bases, with 12 bases sitting between them. The germline V gene encodes CDR1 SGHDN and CDR2 FVKESK. The CDR3 has 14 amino acids. The CDR3 DNA sequence: TGTGCCAGCAGCCACCGACTAGGTCGCAATGAGCAGTTCTTC. Protein product: CASSHRLGRNEQFF.

This clonotype appeared once. V gene TRBV19 combines with J gene TRBJ2-1, with a weak D call TRBD2 (6 bases). The CDR3 runs to 16 residues. Germline-derived CDR1 and CDR2 are LNHDA and SQIVND (reference sequence). The V end was cut by 0 bases, the J end by 1 base, with 10 bases between. Written as DNA, the CDR3 is TGTGCCAGTAGTATAGACGCCGGGGGATCCTACAATGAGCAGTTCTTC. Amino acid sequence: CASSIDAGGSYNEQFF.

This clonotype was recorded at least ten times. CDR3 protein: CASSLAWGAQTQYF. In DNA form, the CDR3 reads TGTGCCAGCAGCTTAGCGTGGGGGGCCCAGACCCAGTACTTC. The genes are TRBV7-2 and TRBJ2-5, with D possibly being TRBD1 or TRBD2 (6 bases each). Trimming took off 0 bases at V and 6 bases at J, with 11 bases between the two ends. Germline V gene sequence: CDR1 SGHTA, CDR2 FQGNSA. There are 14 residues in the CDR3.

The chain is built from TRBV7-9 and TRBJ1-1; weak D call: TRBD1 (5 bases). Trimming removed 1 base at V and 5 bases at J, with 14 bases between. The CDR3 length is 15 residues. The germline V gene has CDR1 SEHNR and CDR2 FQNEAQ (reference sequence). For the CDR3, the DNA is TGTGCCAGCAGCTTAGAACAGGCCATGGGTACTGAAGCTTTCTTT. It encodes CASSLEQAMGTEAFF. Combining the CDR3 with reference TRBV7-9 and TRBJ1-1 gives the whole variable domain DTGVSQNPRHKITKRGQNVTFRCDPISEHNRLYWYRQTLGQGPEFLTYFQNEAQLEKSRLLSDRFSAERPKGSFSTLEIQRTEQGDSAMYLCASSLEQAMGTEAFFGQGTRLTVV.